The 2 T cell receptor beta chains in this list originate from one sample, sequenced in a study of OX40 agonist ivuxolimab in advanced cancers. Sequencing used immunoSEQ multiplex PCR; TCRdb keeps in-frame clones, though not all of them. The sample consists of about 33,000 clones, 74% of them appearing once. The sample here was CD4+ or CD8+ T cells sorted from blood, taken in a trial of the OX40 agonist ivuxolimab. The receptors come from an adult with an advanced solid tumor such as melanoma, head and neck, liver or kidney cancer.

The CDR3 reads CASRPDRVWSEQYV. The CDR3 coding sequence is TGCGCCAGCCGGCCGGACAGGGTGTGGAGCGAGCAGTACGTC. The chain joins TRBV5-1 to TRBJ2-7, with TRBD1 matching 8 bases. The ends lost 7 bases at V and 6 bases at J; junction bases unmatched: 12. The CDR3 runs 14 residues. Germline loops: CDR1 SGHRS, CDR2 YFSETQ.

This chain joins TRBV7-9 and TRBJ1-1; 8 nucleotides match TRBD1. The V segment lost 5 bases and the J segment 6 bases; nucleotides outside the gene matches: 2. The germline CDR1 and CDR2 sequences are SEHNR and FQNEAQ (reference sequence). The CDR3 has 12 amino acids. CDR3 region: CASSLQGAEAFF. In DNA, the CDR3 is TGTGCCAGCAGCCTACAGGGGGCTGAAGCTTTCTTT.